Below, one T cell receptor beta chain is given with its context. This record belongs to a study of blood T cell repertoires in COVID-19. Overall study: PBMCs, B-cell-depleted T cells, or T cells were the source of the cDNA or gDNA that made up the material.

Clones were sequenced by immunoSEQ multiplex PCR, and TCRdb holds only the in-frame ones, with some missing. The top ten hold around 17% of the sample, which has about 140,000 clones, 60% to 85% seen once. The receptor's source is a man in his fifties with acute or convalescent COVID-19. Material for sequencing was peripheral blood.

CDR3 in amino acids: CASSPNRAAVNTEAFF. CDR3 coding DNA: TGTGCCAGCTCACCAAACAGGGCGGCGGTGAACACTGAAGCTTTCTTT. The chain combines TRBV18 with TRBJ1-1, with D maybe TRBD1 (6 bases). The germline gives CDR1 KGHSH, CDR2 LQKENI. There are 16 residues in the CDR3. The V end was cut by 2 bases, the J end by 0 bases, with 13 bases between.